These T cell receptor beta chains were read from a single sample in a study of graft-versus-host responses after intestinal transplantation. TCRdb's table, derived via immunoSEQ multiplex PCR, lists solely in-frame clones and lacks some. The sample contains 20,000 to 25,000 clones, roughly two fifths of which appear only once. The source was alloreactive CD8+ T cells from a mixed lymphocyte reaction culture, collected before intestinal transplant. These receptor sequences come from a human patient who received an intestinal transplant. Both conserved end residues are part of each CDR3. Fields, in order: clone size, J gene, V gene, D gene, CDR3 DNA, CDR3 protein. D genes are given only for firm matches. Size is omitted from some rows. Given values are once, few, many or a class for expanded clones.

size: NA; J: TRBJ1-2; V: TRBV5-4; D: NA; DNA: TGTGCCAGCAGCTTAAGACTATCTAACTATGGCTACACCTTC; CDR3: CASSLRLSNYGYTF
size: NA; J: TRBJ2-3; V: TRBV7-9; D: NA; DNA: TGTGCCAGCAGCTTAGCGCGGACTTCGAACACAGATACGCAGTATTTT; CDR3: CASSLARTSNTDTQYF
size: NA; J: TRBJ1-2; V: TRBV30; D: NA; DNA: TGTGCCTGGTCCACCCCCCAAGAAAACTATGGCTACACCTTC; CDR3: CAWSTPQENYGYTF
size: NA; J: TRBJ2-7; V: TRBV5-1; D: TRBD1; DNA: TGCGCCAGCAGCTTGGCTCAGACAGGGGGCTTCCACGAGCAGTACTTC; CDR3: CASSLAQTGGFHEQYF
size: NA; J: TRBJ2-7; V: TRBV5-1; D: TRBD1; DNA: TGCGCCAGCAGCCCAGGACAGGGCCCCTACGAGCAGTACTTC; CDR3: CASSPGQGPYEQYF
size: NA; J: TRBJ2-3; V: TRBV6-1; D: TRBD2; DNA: TGTGCCAGCAGTGGACTAGCGGGAAGCACAGATACGCAGTATTTT; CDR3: CASSGLAGSTDTQYF
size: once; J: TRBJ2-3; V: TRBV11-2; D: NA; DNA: TGTGCCAGCAGCTCGTCTCGGGACTTAACGCAGTATTTT; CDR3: CASSSSRDLTQYF
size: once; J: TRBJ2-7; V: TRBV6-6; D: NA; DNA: TGTGCCAGCAGTTACACAGTGGGCGAGCAGTACTTC; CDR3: CASSYTVGEQYF
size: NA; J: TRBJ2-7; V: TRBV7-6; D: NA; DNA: TGTGCCAGCAGCTTAGGGGCCAGAAACTCCTACGAGCAGTACTTC; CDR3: CASSLGARNSYEQYF
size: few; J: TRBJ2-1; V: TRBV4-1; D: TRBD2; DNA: TGCGCCAGCAGCCAAGATCCCTTAGCGGGAGTAATCGGTGAGCAGTTCTTC; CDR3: CASSQDPLAGVIGEQFF
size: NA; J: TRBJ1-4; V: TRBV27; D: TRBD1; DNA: TGTGCCAGCAGTTCGCCGACAGGGAAGGGTGGTGAAAAACTGTTTTTT; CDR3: CASSSPTGKGGEKLFF
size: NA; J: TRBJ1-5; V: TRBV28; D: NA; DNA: TGTGCCAGCAGTTTCGGGGCATATAGCAATCAGCCCCAGCATTTT; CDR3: CASSFGAYSNQPQHF
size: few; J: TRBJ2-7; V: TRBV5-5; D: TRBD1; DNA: TGTGCCAGCTGGAAATGGGGACAGGGGGCCTACGAGCAGTACTTC; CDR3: CASWKWGQGAYEQYF
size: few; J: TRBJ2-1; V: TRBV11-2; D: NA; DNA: TGTGCCAGCAGCCTTCTACGGGTTATAGGGCAGTTCTTC; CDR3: CASSLLRVIGQFF